The rows below give T cell receptor beta chains drawn from one sample of a study of early T cells in non-severe SARS-CoV-2 infection. TCRdb passed the 5' RACE reads through MiXCR, listing each CDR3 protein once. This table has fewer than 60,000 distinct CDR3 sequences, about 4.2% appearing once. Specimen: whole blood. The receptors were sampled from an adult who was a healthcare worker with PCR-confirmed SARS-CoV-2 infection or an uninfected control (not recorded which). Both conserved end residues are part of each CDR3. A D gene is named only where the DNA matches it firmly. For some rows the clone size is stated as once, few or many, or as a class when expanded; others skip it.

v_call,j_call,clone_size,d_call,cdr3_nt,cdr3_aa
TRBV12-3/TRBV12-4,TRBJ2-5,NA,NA,TGTGCCAGCAGTCTCCTACAGGGCCCCGAACAGACCCAGTACTTC,CASSLLQGPEQTQYF
TRBV14,TRBJ1-1,many,NA,TGTGCCAGCAGCCTAAATTGGAACACTGAAGCTTTCTTT,CASSLNWNTEAFF
TRBV6-1,TRBJ1-2,NA,TRBD1,TGTGCCAGCATTCCGGGACAGGGAACTAACTATGGCTACACCTTC,CASIPGQGTNYGYTF
TRBV7-9,TRBJ1-1,many,NA,TGTGCCAGCAGCGTAAACAGGGAAACTGAAGCTTTCTTT,CASSVNRETEAFF
TRBV20-1,TRBJ2-1,few,NA,TGCAGTGCTAATAGCGCCTCGAATGTAGATGAGCAGTTCTTC,CSANSASNVDEQFF
TRBV12-5,TRBJ2-3,many,NA,TGTGCTAGCGGCTTGGCGGATACGCAGTATTTT,CASGLADTQYF
TRBV7-2,TRBJ1-1,many,NA,TGTGCCAGCAGCTTAGTGCAGAACACTGAAGCTTTCTTT,CASSLVQNTEAFF
TRBV19,TRBJ2-2,few,NA,TGTGCCAGTAAAAGCACCGGGGAGCTGTTTTTT,CASKSTGELFF
TRBV3-1,TRBJ2-1,NA,NA,TGTGCCAGCAGCCAAGTGTTGTCAGGAGGGAATGAGCAGTTCTTC,CASSQVLSGGNEQFF
TRBV20-1,TRBJ1-4,many,NA,TGCAGTGCCCGACCCACCCGGAATGAAAAACTGTTTTTT,CSARPTRNEKLFF
TRBV4-2,TRBJ2-5,NA,NA,TGTGCCAGCAGCCAGGCTGACAGCCAAGAGACCCAGTACTTC,CASSQADSQETQYF
TRBV5-1,TRBJ2-3,NA,TRBD2,TGCGCCAGCAGCTTGGGACTAGCGGGATCCGATACGCAGTATTTT,CASSLGLAGSDTQYF
TRBV7-8,TRBJ2-3,medium-sized,NA,TGTGCCAGCAGCCATGGACAGCCCACGCAGTATTTT,CASSHGQPTQYF
TRBV11-3,TRBJ2-1,few,NA,TGTGCCAGCAGCTCCGGGACGAGCTCCTACAATGAGCAGTTCTTC,CASSSGTSSYNEQFF
TRBV6-5,TRBJ1-2,many,TRBD1,TGTGCCAGCAGTTACGGCAGGGGGTTTCGGTATGGCTACACCTTC,CASSYGRGFRYGYTF
TRBV6-6,TRBJ2-1,many,NA,TGTGCCAGCAGTTACGCCAGGGTCGAGGAGCAGTTCTTC,CASSYARVEEQFF
TRBV6-5,TRBJ2-7,many,TRBD1,TGTGCCAGCAGTTATTTGACAGGGGGTGACGAGCAGTACTTC,CASSYLTGGDEQYF
TRBV19,TRBJ1-2,few,NA,TGTGCCAGTAGTAGCAGGGGAGGCGGCTACACCTTC,CASSSRGGGYTF
TRBV12-3/TRBV12-4,TRBJ2-3,many,TRBD2,TGTGCCAGCAGTGTAGCGGGGAAAGTCACAGATACGCAGTATTTT,CASSVAGKVTDTQYF
TRBV20-1,TRBJ2-2,many,TRBD2,TGCAGTGCCCGCCAGGCGGGAGCGAACACCGGGGAGCTGTTTTTT,CSARQAGANTGELFF
TRBV5-6,TRBJ1-2,many,TRBD1,TGTGCCAGCAGACCCGGACAGGTCCCCTATGGCTACACCTTC,CASRPGQVPYGYTF
TRBV2,TRBJ2-1,many,NA,TGTGCTTCCAGGGGCACGCCCTACAATGAGCAGTTCTTC,CASRGTPYNEQFF
TRBV29-1,TRBJ2-3,few,TRBD2,TGCAGCGTCACAGCGGGGGGGAGCACAGATACGCAGTATTTT,CSVTAGGSTDTQYF
TRBV5-1,TRBJ2-3,many,NA,TGCGCCAGCAGCCTACAGGGTGGATTGAGGACAGATACGCAGTATTTT,CASSLQGGLRTDTQYF
TRBV11-2,TRBJ1-5,many,NA,TGTGCCAGCAGCCGACAACGCAATCAGCCCCAGCATTTT,CASSRQRNQPQHF
TRBV6-5,TRBJ2-3,many,NA,TGTGCCAGCCTTGGTTGGCCCGATGATACGCAGTATTTT,CASLGWPDDTQYF
TRBV10-3,TRBJ2-7,many,NA,TGTGCCATCAGTGAAAAACTAGTAAGCGGCGAGCAGTACTTC,CAISEKLVSGEQYF
TRBV3-1,TRBJ2-7,many,NA,TGTGCCAGCAGCCAAGAGGCCTCCCGTGAGCAGTACTTC,CASSQEASREQYF
TRBV11-2,TRBJ1-2,many,TRBD1,TGTGCCAGCAGCCCAGGGGACAGGGTTATCTATGGCTACACCTTC,CASSPGDRVIYGYTF
TRBV6-5,TRBJ2-4,many,NA,TGTGCCAGCAGTTACTCGGGGGTCCGGTCGGGGGCCAAAAACATTCAGTACTTC,CASSYSGVRSGAKNIQYF
TRBV7-8,TRBJ1-1,many,NA,TGTGCCAGCAGCTTGCTTGGGTTGAACACTGAAGCTTTCTTT,CASSLLGLNTEAFF
TRBV2,TRBJ1-5,many,NA,TGTGCCAGCAGAGCCGACAGCCCCAATCAGCCCCAGCATTTT,CASRADSPNQPQHF
TRBV12-3/TRBV12-4,TRBJ1-5,few,NA,TGTGCCAGCAGTCGAAATACCCCGGGAGGTAATCAGCCCCAGCATTTT,CASSRNTPGGNQPQHF
TRBV6-5,TRBJ1-2,many,TRBD1,TGTGCCAGCAATGTAAGCCGGGACAGAGTTCATTATGGCTACACCTTC,CASNVSRDRVHYGYTF
TRBV20-1,TRBJ1-5,NA,TRBD1,TGCAGTGCAACTACAGGGGCTCAGCCCCAGCATTTT,CSATTGAQPQHF
TRBV7-9,TRBJ2-3,many,NA,TGTGCCAGCAGCTTAGCGCTGCCAGCAGATACGCAGTATTTT,CASSLALPADTQYF
TRBV24-1,TRBJ2-5,many,NA,TGTGCCACCCCGCAGCAAGAGACCCAGTACTTC,CATPQQETQYF
TRBV7-2,TRBJ2-3,many,TRBD2,TGTGCCAGCAGCGTGGCAGGGGCGGGGGGAGATACGCAGTATTTT,CASSVAGAGGDTQYF
TRBV12-3/TRBV12-4,TRBJ2-1,NA,TRBD2,TGTGCCAGCAGCTTAGCGGGGAACCACAATGAGCAGTTCTTC,CASSLAGNHNEQFF
TRBV7-8,TRBJ2-3,many,NA,TGTGCCAGCAGCTTAGTGTCTAGCTATACAGATACGCAGTATTTT,CASSLVSSYTDTQYF
TRBV12-3/TRBV12-4,TRBJ1-2,many,TRBD1,TGTGCCAGCACCTCAACCCTGGGGCAGGGGGAATCGGGTGGCTACACCTTC,CASTSTLGQGESGGYTF
TRBV3-1,TRBJ1-6,many,NA,TGTGCCAGCAGCCAATCGCTGAATTCACCCCTCCACTTT,CASSQSLNSPLHF
TRBV19,TRBJ2-1,many,NA,TGTGCCAGTAGTACTTACACCGGGGGGCAGTTCTTC,CASSTYTGGQFF
TRBV27,TRBJ1-2,many,NA,TGTGCCAGCAGCCAAGATCTAGCCTATGGCTACACCTTC,CASSQDLAYGYTF
TRBV2,TRBJ1-2,few,NA,TGTGCCACAGGAAGTGGGGGGCGAGATGGCTACACCTTC,CATGSGGRDGYTF
TRBV5-4,TRBJ2-3,NA,TRBD2,TGTGCCAGCAGCTCGGGAGGTAGAGATACGCAGTATTTT,CASSSGGRDTQYF
TRBV11-3,TRBJ2-3,many,TRBD1,TGTGCCAGCAGCTACGGCTCCGGGACAGGCACAGATACGCAGTATTTT,CASSYGSGTGTDTQYF
TRBV24-1,TRBJ2-3,many,NA,TGTGCCACCAGTGATCCCGGGGAAGGGGCAGATACGCAGTATTTT,CATSDPGEGADTQYF
TRBV7-7,TRBJ2-2,NA,NA,TGTGCCAGCAGCCGGAGTGGAGGAAACACCGGGGAGCTGTTTTTT,CASSRSGGNTGELFF
TRBV10-1,TRBJ1-1,NA,NA,TGCGCCAGCAGTGACAGCGTATCCACTGAAGCTTTCTTT,CASSDSVSTEAFF
TRBV11-2,TRBJ2-5,many,NA,TGTGCCAGCAGCTTAGCCCCCGGGACGGCTCATTTTCGAGAGACCCAGTACTTC,CASSLAPGTAHFRETQYF
TRBV7-9,TRBJ2-1,many,TRBD1,TGTGCCAGCAGCAGGACAGGCTGGGAGCAGTTCTTC,CASSRTGWEQFF
TRBV6-1,TRBJ2-7,many,NA,TGTGCCAGCAGTGAAGCTTATTACGAGCAGTACTTC,CASSEAYYEQYF